This TCR beta chain appears in the sequencing data of a study of cytomegalovirus exposure and HLA in healthy donors. Notes on the study in general: While the bulk of TCR sequences proved rare, some public TCRs turned up in many donors. According to a later analysis, TCR clusters from the first cohort tended to co-occur in the roughly 120 validation repertoires. High specificity and sensitivity for cytomegalovirus status were reported for the classifier.

TCRdb keeps only in-frame clones here, not all; method: immunoSEQ multiplex PCR. This sample has 100,000 to 150,000 clones, with 95% to 96% found just once. These donors were members of the approximately 120-subject validation cohort, a group separate from the roughly 670-subject first cohort. In the case of this clone: What it binds is unknown.

Germline V CDR1 and CDR2: MNHEY, SMNVEV (reference sequence). The V segment lost 0 bases and the J segment 4 bases; nucleotides outside the gene matches: 2. The CDR3 extends over 14 amino acids. Sequenced sample: PBMCs. The rearrangement links TRBV27 to TRBJ2-5, with 7 bases lining up with TRBD1. This TCR was sampled from a man aged 18 to 30 in good health and CMV-seronegative. CDR3 sequence: CASSLSNRGETQYF. The CDR3 DNA reads TGTGCCAGCAGTTTATCGAACAGGGGAGAGACCCAGTACTTC.